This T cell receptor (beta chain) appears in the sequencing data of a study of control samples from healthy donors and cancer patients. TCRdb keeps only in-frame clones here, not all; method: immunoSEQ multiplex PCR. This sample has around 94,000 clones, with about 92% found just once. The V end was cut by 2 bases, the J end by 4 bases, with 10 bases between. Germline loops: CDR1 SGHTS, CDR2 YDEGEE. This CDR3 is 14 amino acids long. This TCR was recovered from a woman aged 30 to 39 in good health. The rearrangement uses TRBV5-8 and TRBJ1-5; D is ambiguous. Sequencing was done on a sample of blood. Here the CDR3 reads CASSLRVTNQPQHF. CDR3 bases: TGTGCCAGCAGCTTACGGGTCACTAATCAGCCCCAGCATTTT.